The clone carrying this TCR beta chain occurred a few times. Its antigen is still unknown. One entry per CDR3 protein, called by TCRdb with MiXCR from the 5' RACE reads. The sample includes approximately 210,000 distinct CDR3 sequences, around a tenth of them seen just once. The CDR3 sequence is 12 residues long. Trimming shortened V by 10 bases and J by 3 bases, and 12 bases separated the two germline ends. Germline V CDR1 and CDR2: ENHRY, SYGVKD. The sample originates from a study of identical twins. Study results and limitations: Where out-of-frame alpha sequences were twin-shared, they showed excess low generation probability. Diverse VJ usage suggested most zero-insertion clonotypes were not invariant T cells. Beta clonotypes that were abundant in cord blood contained fewer insertions, a pattern absent from memory repertoires. The authors drew conclusions from cross-sectional statistical analysis rather than following the same donors.

The receptor's source is a woman between 18 and 30 years old in good health. The chain has TRBV10-3 and TRBJ1-1; D uncertain. The sample taken for sequencing was memory (CD45RO+) T cells sorted from blood. CDR3 in amino acids: CATMDGYTEAFF. CDR3 DNA sequence: TGTGCCACCATGGACGGTTACACTGAAGCTTTCTTT.